The 18 T cell receptor beta chains listed next were all sequenced from one sample in a study of breast tumors, draining lymph nodes, adjacent tissues. TCRdb re-analysed the multiplex PCR reads in MiXCR, keeping a single row per CDR3 protein. The sample consists of over 60,000 distinct CDR3 sequences, around two fifths of them appearing once. Sequencing input: breast tumor tissue. These receptors originate from a female donor with breast cancer. Some clones in this sample may be carry-over from other donors' samples.

Concerning this clonotype: One end of the junction fails to match germline, which may point to a read error. This chain uses TRBV3-1 with TRBJ2-2; no definite D call. Germline CDR1 LGHDT, CDR2 YNNKEL (reference sequence). The CDR3 spans 17 residues. The CDR3 region has the DNA TGTGCCAGCGGCCAAGACTTGGGGTCCTTGGGCACCGGGGAGCTGTTTTTT. As protein: CASGQDLGSLGTGELFF.

The chain carries TRBV2 and TRBJ1-5, with D possibly matching TRBD1 (5 bases). The CDR3 runs 14 residues. V lost 3 bases and J lost 6, with 12 bases in between. Germline assignment: CDR1 SNHLY and CDR2 FYNNEI. The CDR3 nucleotides are TGTGCCAGCAGTGAGCGGGGCCCCAGTCAGCCCCAGCATTTT. This codes for CASSERGPSQPQHF.

As to this clonotype: A clone one base away is much larger, so this may be a read error. The chain is built from TRBV14 and TRBJ1-2, with TRBD1 identical over 7 bases. Looked up from germline, CDR1 is SGHDN and CDR2 is FVKESK. The CDR3 is made up of 15 amino acids. The CDR3 loop is CASSGIYRGHYGSTF. The CDR3 DNA sequence: TGTGCCAGCAGTGGGATTTACAGGGGCCACTATGGCTCCACCTTC.

For this clonotype: Because the CDR3's place on the DNA is in doubt, the DNA is left out and the CDR3 is given as listed by TCRdb. The chain combines TRBV6-6 with TRBJ1-4. The germline V gene has CDR1 MNHNY and CDR2 SVGAGI (reference sequence). The CDR3 contains 18 residues when both ends are counted. The CDR3 spells CASSFRAEAFFGNEKLFF.

As for this clonotype: In this CDR3 the conserved last residue, phenylalanine or tryptophan, is missing, so a read error is likely. The chain has TRBV13 and TRBJ2-3; D uncertain. The CDR3 loop spans 15 amino acids. The germline CDR1 and CDR2 sequences are PRHDT and FYEKMQ (reference sequence). Trimming left V 0 bases short and J 0 bases short, with 7 bases between. DNA for the CDR3: TGTGCCAGCAGCTTAGGGAGCCCTAGCACAGATACGCAGTATTCT. This gives the protein CASSLGSPSTDTQYS.

This clonotype has only a few counts. This may be a read error, as it is one base from a much larger clone. The chain couples TRBV7-2 to TRBJ2-1; 8 nucleotides align to TRBD1. This CDR3 has 15 residues. Germline assignment: CDR1 SGHTA and CDR2 FQGNSA. The CDR3 here is CASSTDRGSYNEQLF. The DNA of the CDR3 is TGTGCCAGCAGCACTGACAGGGGCTCCTACAATGAGCAGCTCTTC. Complete variable domain (other parts from reference TRBV7-2 and TRBJ2-1): GAGVSQSPSNKVTEKGKDVELRCDPISGHTALYWYRQSLGQGLEFLIYFQGNSAPDKSGLPSDRFSAERTGGSVSTLTIQRTQQEDSAVYLCASSTDRGSYNEQLFGPGTRLTVL.

Many counts were recorded for this clonotype. The genes are TRBV20-1 and TRBJ2-2; TRBD1 matches 7 bases. Germline trimming cut 6 bases from V and 7 bases from J; bases unmatched to any gene: 11. The germline V gene encodes CDR1 DFQATT and CDR2 SNEGSKA (reference sequence). The CDR3 is 14 residues long. The CDR3 spells CSASQGGAGGELFF. DNA of the CDR3: TGCAGTGCCTCACAAGGGGGCGCAGGCGGGGAGCTGTTTTTT.

J is TRBJ2-7 and V is TRBV20-1; tentative D call: TRBD2 (6 bases). The CDR3 totals 11 residues. V dropped 6 bases and J dropped 3 bases, with 9 bases sitting between them. Germline V gene lookup returns CDR1 DFQATT and CDR2 SNEGSKA (reference sequence). The CDR3 is CSAGLRYEQYF. CDR3 bases: TGCAGTGCGGGACTCCGCTACGAGCAGTACTTC.

This clonotype showed up many times. The chain links TRBV11-3 to TRBJ1-3, with D unresolved. V lost 2 bases, J lost 0 bases, and 14 bases lay in between. From germline, CDR1 is SGHNT and CDR2 YENEEA. The CDR3 covers 17 residues. Written as DNA, the CDR3 is TGTGCCAGCAGCTTAAAGTCAAGCCTGCACTCTGGAAACACCATATATTTT. As protein: CASSLKSSLHSGNTIYF.

There are many counts of this clonotype. The chain combines TRBV7-8 with TRBJ2-2; TRBD2 matches 8 bases. Germline V gene sequence: CDR1 SGHVS, CDR2 FQNEAQ. The CDR3 has 14 residues. The junction had 5 bases not matched to a gene; V was cut back by 8 bases and J by 3 bases. This chain's CDR3 is CASSGGGYTGELFF. The CDR3 coding sequence is TGTGCCAGCTCGGGGGGGGGATACACCGGGGAGCTGTTTTTT.

This clonotype was counted ten times or more. The chain carries TRBV7-9 and TRBJ2-7; tentatively, D is TRBD2 (5 bases). Germline values: CDR1 SEHNR, CDR2 FQNEAQ (reference sequence). The CDR3 totals 16 residues. Trimming pared 2 bases from V and 4 bases from J, leaving 18 bases between. The CDR3 DNA reads TGTGCCAGCAGCTTACGAGGGTCCGGGTATAGGTACGAGCAGTACTTC. Amino acids: CASSLRGSGYRYEQYF.

This clonotype has only one observation. V and J are TRBV2 and TRBJ2-3, with TRBD2 identical over 9 bases. There are 15 residues in the CDR3. The junction had 7 bases not matched to a gene; V was cut back by 8 bases and J by 1 base. Germline V gene lookup returns CDR1 SNHLY and CDR2 FYNNEI. The CDR3 DNA reads as TGTGCCAGCGGCGCTAGCGGGATCCGCACAGATACGCAGTATTTT. It encodes CASGASGIRTDTQYF.

The chain has TRBV2 and TRBJ2-7, with TRBD2 matching over 13 bases. There are 15 residues in the CDR3. Per germline, CDR1 SNHLY and CDR2 FYNNEI. Losses at the gene ends were 7 bases for V and 5 bases for J; bases not matched to a gene: 8. The CDR3 reads CASTTSGRAVHEQYF. For the CDR3, the DNA is TGTGCCAGCACAACTAGCGGGAGGGCCGTACACGAGCAGTACTTC.

With regard to this clonotype: A read error may explain this, as a much larger clone is one base away. V usage is TRBV20-1 and J usage is TRBJ2-7; the D is unclear. V lost 0 bases and J 6 bases, leaving 15 bases between the germline ends. The CDR3 runs 14 residues. Germline V gives CDR1 DFQATT, CDR2 SNEGSKA (reference sequence). CDR3 DNA sequence: TGCAGTGCTAGAGATCGGGTTAGGGCCTCCGAGCAGTACTTC. This translates into CSARDRVRASEQYF.

The DNA of the CDR3 is TGTGCCAGCAGCTTGGATGGGGCGCTATTTACCCATGAGCAGTTCTTC. Its protein is CASSLDGALFTHEQFF. The rearrangement links TRBV5-6 to TRBJ2-1, with D perhaps matching TRBD1 (5 bases). The V gene lost 0 bases and the J gene lost 8 bases, with 18 bases spanning the gap. The CDR3 covers 16 residues. CDR1 and CDR2 (germline): SGHDT, YYEEEE.

This clonotype was detected many times. The rearrangement uses TRBV19 and TRBJ2-5; 10 bases align to TRBD2. The V gene end was trimmed by 5 bases and the J gene end by 4 bases; junction bases not matched to a gene: 10. Germline CDR1 LNHDA, CDR2 SQIVND (reference sequence). This CDR3 contains 16 residues. The CDR3 nucleotides are TGTGCCAGTAGTGCTAGCGGGGGCCTTAGAGGAGAGACCCAGTACTTC. Protein sequence: CASSASGGLRGETQYF.

Ten or more counts support this clonotype. The chain combines TRBV29-1 with TRBJ1-2; a possible D gene is TRBD1 (6 bases). The germline V gene has CDR1 SQVTM and CDR2 ANQGSEA. CDR3 length: 14 amino acids. V lost 7 bases to trimming and J lost 4 bases, with 19 bases between them. DNA for the CDR3: TGCAGCGCCCTCAGGGGCTCGGTATCCTATGGCTACACCTTC. It yields the protein CSALRGSVSYGYTF.

The rearrangement uses TRBV7-9 and TRBJ2-1; weak D call: TRBD2 (6 bases). This CDR3 has 14 amino acids. With 3 bases removed from V and 6 bases from J, the gap between germline ends came to 12 bases. In germline, CDR1 is SEHNR, CDR2 FQNEAQ (reference sequence). The CDR3 region has the DNA TGTGCCAGCAGCTTCGGGACTCCTCCCAATGAGCAGTTCTTC. Its protein is CASSFGTPPNEQFF.